The source of this TCR beta chain is a study of T-cell memory formation after mild COVID-19. Turning to the study itself: The TCR clusters were mostly specific to one donor.

Overall study results and limits: For second-wave clones that peaked at day 37, SARS-CoV-2 specificity went unverified.

This clonotype has ten or more counts. The antigen is unknown. From the 5' RACE reads, TCRdb called clonotypes with MiXCR, one entry per CDR3 protein. The table records roughly 310,000 distinct CDR3 sequences, around 15% of them present only once. Sequenced sample: PBMCs or a T cell subset sorted from them (not recorded which). This TCR derives from a young man who had mild COVID-19 (a few samples of this study predate the infection). Cell type and time point are not known.

This CDR3 is CARQLKRTEAFF. DNA of the CDR3: TGTGCCAGACAACTTAAAAGGACTGAAGCTTTCTTT. The gene calls are TRBV21-1 and TRBJ1-1. TRBV21-1 represents a pseudogene. The CDR3 has 12 residues.